Sequencing of this T cell receptor (beta chain) was carried out in a study of blood T cells in healthy people across ages. Study findings and constraints: While age rose, TCR beta diversity per million T cells dropped in a roughly linear way. Higher diversity, along with more naive CD4+ cells, distinguished long-lived donors from aged donors.

There were healthy Caucasian individuals from Russia, aged about 6 to 95, serving as donors. Regarding this clonotype: Antigen specificity is unknown.

This CDR3 has 18 residues. From germline, CDR1 is SEHNR and CDR2 FQNEAQ (reference sequence). Germline trimming cut 5 bases from V and 4 bases from J; bases unmatched to any gene: 17. Alongside a J-beta primer mix, a sample-barcoded 5' primer served in a second PCR lasting 7 to 11 cycles. Tagging of each cDNA molecule was performed by a template-switch adaptor with 12 random nucleotides. TCRdb itself ran the 5' RACE reads through MiXCR, one entry per CDR3 protein. The sample has about 1.4 million distinct CDR3 sequences, roughly 59% seen once. This TCR came from a man aged 18 to 35 in good health. The sample consisted of blood. V gene TRBV7-9 combines with J gene TRBJ2-3; TRBD2 matches 8 bases. The CDR3 reads CASSRIAGPQLGPDTQYF. DNA of the CDR3: TGTGCCAGCAGCAGAATAGCGGGGCCTCAATTGGGTCCAGATACGCAGTATTTT.